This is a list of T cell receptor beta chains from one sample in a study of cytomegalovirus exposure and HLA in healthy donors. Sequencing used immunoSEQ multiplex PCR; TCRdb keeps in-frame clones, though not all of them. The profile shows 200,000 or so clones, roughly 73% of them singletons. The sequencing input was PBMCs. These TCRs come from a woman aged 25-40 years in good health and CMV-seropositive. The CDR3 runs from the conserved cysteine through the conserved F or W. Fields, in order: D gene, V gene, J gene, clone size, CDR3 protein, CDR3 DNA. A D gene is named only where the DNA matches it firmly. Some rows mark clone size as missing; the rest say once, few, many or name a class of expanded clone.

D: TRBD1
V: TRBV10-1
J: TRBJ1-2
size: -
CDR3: CASSEGTGNYGYTF
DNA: TGCGCCAGCAGTGAGGGGACAGGGAACTATGGCTACACCTTC

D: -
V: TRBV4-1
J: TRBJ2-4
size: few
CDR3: CASSQDKRSMKNIQYF
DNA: TGCGCCAGCAGCCAAGATAAGCGATCGATGAAAAACATTCAGTACTTC

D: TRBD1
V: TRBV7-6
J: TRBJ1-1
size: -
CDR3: CASSLTGQQSTGAFF
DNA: TGTGCCAGCAGCTTGACGGGACAGCAAAGCACTGGAGCTTTCTTT

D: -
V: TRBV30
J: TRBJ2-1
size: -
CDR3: CAWSVLSGYNEQFF
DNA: TGTGCCTGGAGTGTACTAAGTGGCTACAATGAGCAGTTCTTC

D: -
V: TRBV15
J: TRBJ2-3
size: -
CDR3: CATSRVRDTQYF
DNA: TGTGCCACCAGCAGAGTCCGTGATACGCAGTATTTT

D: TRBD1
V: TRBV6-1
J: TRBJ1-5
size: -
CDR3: CASSGQGTYQPQHF
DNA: TGTGCCAGCAGTGGACAGGGAACATACCAGCCCCAGCATTTT

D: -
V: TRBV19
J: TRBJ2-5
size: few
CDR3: CASSEVAARIQYF
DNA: TGTGCCAGTAGTGAAGTAGCTGCTAGGATCCAGTACTTC

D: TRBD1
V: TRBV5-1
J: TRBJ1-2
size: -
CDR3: CASSLDAGGYGYTF
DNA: TGCGCCAGCAGCTTGGATGCAGGGGGGTACGGCTACACCTTC

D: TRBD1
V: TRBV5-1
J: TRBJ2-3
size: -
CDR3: CASSLEGRGQGDTQYF
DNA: TGCGCCAGCAGCTTGGAGGGCAGGGGGCAGGGAGATACGCAGTATTTT

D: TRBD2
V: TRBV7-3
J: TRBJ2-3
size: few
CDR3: CASSLMGGEYNTQYF
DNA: TGTGCCAGCAGCTTAATGGGGGGGGAGTACAATACGCAGTATTTT

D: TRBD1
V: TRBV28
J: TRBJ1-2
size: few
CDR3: CASTGPGQGGLGYTF
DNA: TGTGCCAGCACCGGACCCGGACAGGGGGGTCTTGGCTACACCTTC

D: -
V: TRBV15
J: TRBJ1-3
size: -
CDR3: CATSRGRGNSGNTIYF
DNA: TGTGCCACCAGCAGAGGGCGGGGAAACTCTGGAAACACCATATATTTT

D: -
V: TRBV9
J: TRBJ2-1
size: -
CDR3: CASSDLVWNEQFF
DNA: TGTGCCAGCAGCGATCTAGTGTGGAATGAGCAGTTCTTC

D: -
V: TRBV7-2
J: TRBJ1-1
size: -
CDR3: CASSPNSFEAFF
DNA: TGTGCCAGCAGCCCCAACAGTTTTGAAGCTTTCTTT

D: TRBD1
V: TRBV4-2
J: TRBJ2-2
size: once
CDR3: CASSRTGRFGAGELFF
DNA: TGTGCCAGCAGTCGGACAGGGCGATTCGGGGCCGGGGAGCTGTTTTTT

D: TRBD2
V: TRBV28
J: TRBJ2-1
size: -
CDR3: CASSLSSSGGTNEQFF
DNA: TGTGCCAGCAGCTTATCTAGCTCGGGAGGTACCAATGAGCAGTTCTTC

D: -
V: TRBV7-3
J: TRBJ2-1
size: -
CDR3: CASSLTHGKQFF
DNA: TGTGCCAGCAGCTTAACGCACGGTAAGCAGTTCTTC

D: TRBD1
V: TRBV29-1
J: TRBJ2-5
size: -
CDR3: CSVAGQGASKETQYF
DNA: TGCAGCGTTGCCGGCCAGGGGGCGAGTAAAGAGACCCAGTACTTC

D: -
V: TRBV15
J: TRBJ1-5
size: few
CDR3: CATSGTGPLGPQHF
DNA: TGTGCCACCAGCGGCACAGGGCCCTTAGGTCCCCAGCATTTT

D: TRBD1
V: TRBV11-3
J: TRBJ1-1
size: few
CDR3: CASSSGQGENTEAFF
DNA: TGTGCCAGCAGCTCCGGACAGGGGGAGAACACTGAAGCTTTCTTT

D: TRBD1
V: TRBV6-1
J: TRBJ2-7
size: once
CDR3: CASRGTGGISYEQYF
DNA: TGTGCCAGCAGGGGAACAGGGGGAATAAGCTACGAGCAGTACTTC

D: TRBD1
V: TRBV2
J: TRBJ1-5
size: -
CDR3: CASSEVAGGQPQHF
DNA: TGTGCCAGCAGTGAAGTGGCAGGGGGTCAGCCCCAGCATTTT